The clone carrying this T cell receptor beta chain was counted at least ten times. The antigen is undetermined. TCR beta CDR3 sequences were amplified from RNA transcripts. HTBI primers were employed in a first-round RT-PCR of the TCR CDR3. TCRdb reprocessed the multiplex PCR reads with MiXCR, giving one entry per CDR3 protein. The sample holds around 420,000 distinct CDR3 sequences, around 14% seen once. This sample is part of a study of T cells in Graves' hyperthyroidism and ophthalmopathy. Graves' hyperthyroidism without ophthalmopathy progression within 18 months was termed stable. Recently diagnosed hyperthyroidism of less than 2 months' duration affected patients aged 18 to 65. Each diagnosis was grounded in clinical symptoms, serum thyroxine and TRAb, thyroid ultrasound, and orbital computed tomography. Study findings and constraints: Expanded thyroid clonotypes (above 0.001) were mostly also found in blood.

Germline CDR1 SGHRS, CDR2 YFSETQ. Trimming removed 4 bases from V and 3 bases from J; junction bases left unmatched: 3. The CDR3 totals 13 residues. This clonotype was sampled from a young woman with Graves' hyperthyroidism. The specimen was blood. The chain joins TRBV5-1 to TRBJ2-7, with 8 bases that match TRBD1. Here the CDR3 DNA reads TGCGCCAGCAGCGGCGGACAGGGCTACGAGCAGTACTTC. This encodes CASSGGQGYEQYF.